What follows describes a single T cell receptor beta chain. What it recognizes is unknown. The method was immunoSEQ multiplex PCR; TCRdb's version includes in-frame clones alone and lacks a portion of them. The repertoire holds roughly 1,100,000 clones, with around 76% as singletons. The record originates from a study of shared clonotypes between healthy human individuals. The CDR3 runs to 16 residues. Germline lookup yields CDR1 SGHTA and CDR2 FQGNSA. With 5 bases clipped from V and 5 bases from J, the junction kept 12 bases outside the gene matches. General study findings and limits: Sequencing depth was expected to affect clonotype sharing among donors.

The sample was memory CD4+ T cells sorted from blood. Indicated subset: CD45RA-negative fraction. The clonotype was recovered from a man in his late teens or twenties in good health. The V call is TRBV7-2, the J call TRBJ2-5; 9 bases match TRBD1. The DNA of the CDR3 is TGTGCCAGCAGCCTTAGACCGGGACAGGGTCGGGAGACCCAGTACTTC. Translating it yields CASSLRPGQGRETQYF.